Given below is one TCR beta chain in context. The target antigen is unknown. This specimen comes from a study of response to subunit inactivated influenza vaccine. Regarding the study as a whole: The authors suggested that every seasonal influenza vaccination recruits few new T cells.

Each CDR3 protein is one row after TCRdb ran MiXCR on the RT-PCR reads. The sample shows just under 250,000 distinct CDR3 sequences, 12% of them seen only once. V lost 2 bases, J lost 10 bases, and 15 bases lay in between. This CDR3 spans 15 amino acids. Germline CDR1 and CDR2: WSHSY and SAAADI. The sequence derives from a man in his fifties or sixties who received an inactivated influenza vaccine. The V gene is TRBV10-2, the J gene TRBJ1-6; TRBD1 might be the D (6 bases). The sample consisted of non-naive T cells sorted from PBMCs, taken 14 to 15 days before vaccination. The CDR3 spells CASSEVDRIDSPLHF. CDR3 nucleotide sequence: TGCGCCAGCAGTGAGGTAGACAGGATAGACTCACCCCTCCACTTT.